This is a list of T cell receptor beta chains from one sample in a study of PD-L1 blockade in urothelial cancer. Generated by immunoSEQ multiplex PCR, the TCRdb table keeps only in-frame clones and is missing some. The table has 100,000 to 150,000 clones, more than 75% seen once. The material sequenced was PBMCs, taken around atezolizumab (anti-PD-L1) treatment. The receptor set was obtained from a man between 45 and 60 years old with urothelial cancer. CDR3s include the opening cysteine and the closing phenylalanine or tryptophan. D genes are given only for firm matches. For some rows the clone size is stated as once, few or many, or as a class when expanded; others skip it.

J gene,V gene,D gene,clone size,CDR3 protein,CDR3 DNA
TRBJ1-5,TRBV19,TRBD1,few,CASIESGQGGNQPQHF,TGTGCCAGTATTGAATCCGGACAGGGGGGCAATCAGCCCCAGCATTTT
TRBJ2-7,TRBV6-6,-,-,CASSPSVEQYF,TGTGCCAGCAGCCCCTCGGTCGAGCAGTACTTC
TRBJ2-1,TRBV11-2,-,-,CASSLDGVVGEQFF,TGTGCCAGCAGCTTAGACGGGGTCGTGGGGGAGCAGTTCTTC
TRBJ2-1,TRBV4-2,-,-,CASSQDRNSYNEQFF,TGTGCCAGCAGCCAAGACAGAAACTCCTACAATGAGCAGTTCTTC
TRBJ2-3,TRBV5-1,-,-,CASSFTSLGLDTQYF,TGCGCCAGCAGCTTTACCAGCCTCGGGTTGGATACGCAGTATTTT
TRBJ1-1,TRBV7-9,-,few,CASSKTRVSVNTEAFF,TGTGCCAGCAGCAAGACCAGGGTGTCGGTGAACACTGAAGCTTTCTTT
TRBJ2-5,TRBV6-1,TRBD1,-,CASSEGARLETQYF,TGTGCCAGCAGCGAGGGGGCGAGGCTTGAGACCCAGTACTTC
TRBJ2-7,TRBV7-2,TRBD2,few,CASSHSGRLYEQYF,TGTGCCAGCAGCCATAGCGGGAGACTGTACGAGCAGTACTTC
TRBJ1-4,TRBV30,TRBD1,-,CAWNFRQGTNEKLFF,TGTGCCTGGAATTTCCGACAGGGGACTAATGAAAAACTGTTTTTT
TRBJ2-1,TRBV9,-,-,CASSVSGTPVGEQFF,TGTGCCAGCAGCGTATCTGGGACTCCGGTCGGTGAGCAGTTCTTC
TRBJ2-5,TRBV5-1,-,once,CASSLMAGRTETQYF,TGCGCCAGCAGCTTGATGGCTGGGAGAACAGAGACCCAGTACTTC
TRBJ2-1,TRBV7-9,TRBD1,-,CASSIRTGMRDEQFF,TGTGCCAGCAGCATCAGGACAGGGATGCGTGATGAGCAGTTCTTC
TRBJ1-2,TRBV5-1,-,-,CASSIFPPGQQSYGYTF,TGCGCCAGCTCGATTTTCCCACCGGGACAACAGTCCTATGGCTACACCTTC
TRBJ1-2,TRBV28,-,-,CASSPDTTSYGYTF,TGTGCCAGTTCACCCGACACAACTTCCTATGGCTACACCTTC
TRBJ1-5,TRBV4-1,-,-,CASSPTSDQPQHF,TGCGCCAGCAGCCCAACATCAGATCAGCCCCAGCATTTT
TRBJ2-5,TRBV9,TRBD2,few,CASSAATSGFQETQYF,TGTGCCAGCAGCGCTGCGACTAGCGGGTTCCAAGAGACCCAGTACTTC
TRBJ1-4,TRBV15,-,-,CATSRGRAEAEKLFF,TGTGCCACCAGCAGAGGAAGGGCGGAGGCTGAAAAACTGTTTTTT
TRBJ2-7,TRBV7-2,TRBD1,-,CASSFGQGAIEQYF,TGTGCCAGCAGCTTCGGACAGGGGGCGATTGAGCAGTACTTC
TRBJ1-2,TRBV11-1,TRBD1,once,CASSLKRQGGYTF,TGTGCCAGCAGCTTAAAGAGACAGGGAGGCTACACCTTC
TRBJ2-4,TRBV7-2,TRBD2,-,CASSREGMTKNIQYF,TGTGCCAGCAGCAGGGAGGGGATGACCAAAAACATTCAGTACTTC
TRBJ2-7,TRBV7-2,TRBD2,-,CASTASSGSSYEQYF,TGTGCCAGCACCGCGTCTAGCGGAAGCTCCTACGAGCAGTACTTC
TRBJ2-2,TRBV5-1,TRBD2,-,CASSVTSGRYGELFF,TGCGCCAGCAGCGTGACTAGCGGGAGGTACGGGGAGCTGTTTTTT
TRBJ2-4,TRBV19,-,few,CASSALIGAGTQYF,TGTGCCAGTAGTGCCCTTATAGGGGCCGGAACTCAGTACTTC
TRBJ2-1,TRBV9,TRBD1,-,CASSDGTGAYNEQFF,TGTGCCAGCAGCGATGGGACAGGTGCCTACAATGAGCAGTTCTTC
TRBJ2-7,TRBV19,-,once,CASSVSVQTYEQYF,TGTGCCAGTAGTGTATCAGTCCAGACCTACGAGCAGTACTTC
TRBJ2-5,TRBV5-1,TRBD2,-,CASSLAGVTKETQYF,TGCGCCAGCAGCTTAGCGGGAGTGACCAAAGAGACCCAGTACTTC